The 20 T cell receptor beta chains below all came from one sample that was sequenced in a study of T cells in Graves' hyperthyroidism and ophthalmopathy. The TCR beta CDR3 regions underwent amplification using RNA transcripts as the source. RT-PCR in the first round (using the HTBI primer set) targeted the TCR CDR3. TCRdb reanalysed the multiplex PCR reads using MiXCR and keeps one entry per CDR3 protein. Of 650,000 to 750,000 distinct CDR3 sequences in the sample, around 13% are singletons; the top ten hold about 10%. The sequenced sample was blood. These receptors originate from a woman younger than 35 with Graves' hyperthyroidism.

The chain has TRBV19 and TRBJ2-7, with 8 bases fitting TRBD2. With 6 bases clipped from V and 3 bases from J, the junction kept 7 bases outside the gene matches. Germline V CDR1 and CDR2: LNHDA, SQIVND (reference sequence). The CDR3 length is 14 residues. DNA for the CDR3: TGTGCCAGTAGCCGAGCGGGAGATATCTACGAGCAGTACTTC. As protein: CASSRAGDIYEQYF.

Regarding this clonotype: With a much larger clone just one base away, this may be a read error. This sequence joins TRBV3-1 and TRBJ1-2; D is perhaps TRBD1 (6 bases). Germline CDR1 and CDR2: LGHDT and YNNKEL (reference sequence). This CDR3 has 13 amino acids. CDR3 amino acids: CASRKQGYYGHTF. CDR3 bases: TGTGCCAGCAGAAAACAGGGTTACTATGGCCACACCTTC.

This clonotype has a count of ten or more. The chain couples TRBV6-2 or TRBV6-3 to TRBJ2-7; no firm D call. V was cut by 8 bases and J by 4 bases, with 18 bases left in between. This CDR3 spans 14 amino acids. Germline loops: CDR1 MNHEY, CDR2 SVGEGT. The CDR3 sequence is CASEPNPPVYEQYF. CDR3 nucleotide sequence: TGTGCCAGCGAACCCAACCCCCCCGTGTACGAGCAGTACTTC.

There are many counts of this clonotype. The chain couples TRBV30 to TRBJ2-4, with D unclear. Germline V gives CDR1 GTSNPN, CDR2 SVGIG (reference sequence). Trimming cost V 0 bases and J 6 bases, with 9 bases left between them. The CDR3 sequence is 13 residues long. The CDR3 DNA reads as TGTGCCTGGAGTGTAGGGCTAGTAAACATTCAGTACTTC. Translated, it gives CAWSVGLVNIQYF.

In this sample, this clonotype turned up a few times. The J gene is TRBJ1-6, the V gene TRBV5-6, with D possibly being TRBD1 (6 bases). Germline V lookup: CDR1 SGHDT, CDR2 YYEEEE. The CDR3 runs to 17 residues. Trimming pared 3 bases from V and 9 bases from J, leaving 22 bases between. The CDR3, as DNA: TGTGCCAGCAGCTATCGATGGGCGCGACAGGATCCTTCACCCCTCCACTTT. This gives the protein CASSYRWARQDPSPLHF.

CDR3 region: CASSWVGTRNTIYF. The CDR3 coding sequence is TGTGCCAGCAGCTGGGTGGGTACTAGAAACACCATATATTTT. The chain combines TRBV7-9 with TRBJ1-3, with D hard to call. V gave up 4 bases and J gave up 5 bases, with 12 bases separating them. The germline CDR1 and CDR2 sequences are SEHNR and FQNEAQ (reference sequence). The CDR3 is 14 residues long.

This clonotype has at least ten counts. The genes are TRBV20-1 and TRBJ1-1, with D possibly being TRBD1 (5 bases). Trimming cost V 6 bases and J 3 bases, with 11 bases left between them. Per germline, CDR1 DFQATT and CDR2 SNEGSKA (reference sequence). The CDR3 has 12 residues. The CDR3 nucleotides read TGCAGTGCAAGACAGAGTGACACTGAAGCTTTCTTT. It specifies CSARQSDTEAFF.

Comment on this clonotype: A much larger clone is a single base away; this may be a read error. The CDR3 is CASSLRGLVYYEQYF. CDR3 in DNA: TGTGCCAGCAGCTTAAGGGGACTAGTTTATTACGAGCAGTACTTC. V is TRBV7-2 and J is TRBJ2-7; 8 bases are shared with TRBD2. CDR1 is SGHTA, CDR2 FQGNSA, per germline. The CDR3 is made up of 15 amino acids. Germline trimming cut 2 bases from V and 4 bases from J; bases unmatched to any gene: 7.

This clonotype appeared many times. The V and J genes are TRBV20-1 and TRBJ2-5; TRBD1 agrees at 9 bases. V lost 0 bases and J lost 4; bases outside the gene matches: 18. The CDR3 sequence is 19 residues long. Germline V gene sequence: CDR1 DFQATT, CDR2 SNEGSKA (reference sequence). The CDR3 spells CSARDKEGQGRRWRETQYF. CDR3 nucleotide sequence: TGCAGTGCTAGAGATAAGGAGGGACAGGGAAGGAGGTGGCGAGAGACCCAGTACTTC.

This clonotype was counted at least ten times. This chain links TRBV20-1 with TRBJ2-1, with D possibly TRBD2 on 6 matching bases. The V and J ends lost 2 bases and 0 bases respectively, with 20 bases between them. The length of the CDR3 is 18 residues. CDR1 and CDR2 from the germline V gene are DFQATT and SNEGSKA (reference sequence). CDR3 amino acids: CSARLAGTIQSSYNEQFF. DNA for the CDR3: TGCAGTGCTAGACTCGCGGGAACCATTCAGAGCTCCTACAATGAGCAGTTCTTC.

This clonotype appeared many times. This chain connects TRBV28 to TRBJ2-3; tentative D call: TRBD1 (5 bases). Germline CDR1 reads MDHEN; CDR2 reads SYDVKM. V was trimmed by 6 bases and J by 0 bases, leaving 13 bases between them. CDR3 size: 15 residues. This CDR3 reads CASSLGQLSTDTQYF. The CDR3 DNA sequence: TGTGCCAGCAGCTTAGGACAACTTAGCACAGATACGCAGTATTTT.

A few counts support this clonotype. This chain joins TRBV4-1 and TRBJ2-7; 7 bases are a match to TRBD1. Germline values: CDR1 MGHRA, CDR2 YSYEKL. This CDR3 has 15 amino acids. The J segment lost 0 bases and the V segment lost 4 bases, leaving 6 bases of the junction unmatched. This CDR3 is CASSLQQGFSYEQYF. The CDR3 nucleotides are TGCGCCAGCAGCCTCCAACAGGGGTTCTCCTACGAGCAGTACTTC.

This clonotype was seen repeatedly, ten times or more. The V gene is TRBV28, the J gene TRBJ2-1, with TRBD2 as a possible D gene (5 bases). V gave up 5 bases and J gave up 7 bases, with 24 bases separating them. CDR3 size: 17 residues. In germline, CDR1 is MDHEN, CDR2 SYDVKM. The CDR3 bases are TGTGCCAGCAGTACCCCCTTTGGGCGAGGGTTGGGGAATGAGCAGTTCTTC. It encodes CASSTPFGRGLGNEQFF.

This clonotype was observed at least ten times. J is TRBJ2-5 and V is TRBV6-2 or TRBV6-3; 11 bases fit TRBD1. This CDR3 is built from 16 residues. CDR1 MNHEY and CDR2 SVGEGT come from the germline V gene. J lost 3 bases, V lost 0 bases, and 3 bases had no gene match. Here the CDR3 reads CASSYSPGQGEETQYF. The CDR3 nucleotides are TGTGCCAGCAGTTACTCCCCGGGACAGGGGGAAGAGACCCAGTACTTC.

The chain is built from TRBV19 and TRBJ2-1, with 14 bases lining up with TRBD2. J was trimmed by 6 bases and V by 7 bases; bases with no gene match: 5. This CDR3 spans 15 amino acids. Germline CDR1 is LNHDA and CDR2 is SQIVND (reference sequence). The CDR3 region has the DNA TGTGCCAGTAACGGACTAGCGGGAGGTGGCAATGAGCAGTTCTTC. Translated, it gives CASNGLAGGGNEQFF.

The J gene is TRBJ2-5, the V gene TRBV25-1; TRBD1 agrees at 7 bases. Germline V gene sequence: CDR1 MGHDK, CDR2 SYGVNS. V dropped 3 bases and J dropped 2; count of bases not matched to a gene: 9. The CDR3 contains 16 residues. CDR3 DNA: TGTGCCAGCAGTGACCCACACGGACAGGAGCAAGAGACCCAGTACTTC. Translation: CASSDPHGQEQETQYF.

The rearrangement joins TRBV6-1 to TRBJ2-7, with 8 bases matching TRBD1. After removal of 2 bases from V and 6 bases from J, the junction contained 9 bases not matched to a gene. The CDR3 is 15 amino acids. CDR1 and CDR2 (germline): MNHNS, SASEGT. CDR3 loop: CASSEQGRGRGEQYF. The DNA for the CDR3 is TGTGCCAGCAGTGAACAAGGCAGGGGGCGCGGCGAGCAGTACTTC.

V and J are TRBV18 and TRBJ2-2; D gene unclear. Germline-derived CDR1 and CDR2 are KGHSH and LQKENI. The CDR3 length is 17 residues. V was trimmed by 3 bases and J by 0 bases, leaving 14 bases between them. This CDR3 reads CASSPLRSLSNTGELFF. Written as DNA, the CDR3 is TGTGCCAGCTCACCCCTGAGATCACTCTCGAACACCGGGGAGCTGTTTTTT.

V gene TRBV7-9 combines with J gene TRBJ1-4; possible D gene TRBD1, 6 bases. The length of the CDR3 is 16 residues. CDR1 SEHNR and CDR2 FQNEAQ come from the germline V gene (reference sequence). Trimming removed 6 bases at V and 2 bases at J, with 16 bases between. The DNA for the CDR3 is TGTGCCAGCAGTTACCACAGGGCTGGGACTAATGAAAAACTGTTTTTT. The encoded protein is CASSYHRAGTNEKLFF. The entire variable domain, with the rest obtained from reference TRBV7-9 and TRBJ1-4, is as follows: DTGVSQNPRHKITKRGQNVTFRCDPISEHNRLYWYRQTLGQGPEFLTYFQNEAQLEKSRLLSDRFSAERPKGSFSTLEIQRTEQGDSAMYLCASSYHRAGTNEKLFFGSGTQLSVL.

This clonotype was seen a few times. The rearrangement links TRBV29-1 to TRBJ2-1; the match to TRBD2 covers 7 bases. Germline assignment: CDR1 SQVTM and CDR2 ANQGSEA. This CDR3 contains 15 residues. V was clipped by 6 bases and J by 6 bases; unmatched bases: 14. The DNA of the CDR3 is TGCAGCGTGACGCCCGGCGGCGGGAGAATCAATGAGCAGTTCTTC. Its translation: CSVTPGGGRINEQFF.